The 19 T cell receptor beta chains presented below share a single source sample, sequenced in a study of shared clonotypes between healthy human individuals. Only in-frame clones appear in the TCRdb table, and some are missing; sequencing was by immunoSEQ multiplex PCR. The data hold about 490,000 clones, with 79% observed a single time. Sequences were obtained from PBMCs. These receptors were collected from a woman in her forties in good health. Some clones in this sample may be carry-over from other donors' samples.

The chain employs TRBV30 and TRBJ2-2; D is uncertain. The CDR3 length is 13 residues. The germline gives CDR1 GTSNPN, CDR2 SVGIG (reference sequence). With 3 bases removed from V and 1 base from J, the gap between germline ends came to 6 bases. The CDR3 here is CAWRPGNTGELFF. For the CDR3, the DNA is TGTGCCTGGAGGCCAGGGAACACCGGGGAGCTGTTTTTT. The full variable domain, completed using reference TRBV30 and TRBJ2-2, is SQTIHQWPATLVQPVGSPLSLECTVEGTSNPNLYWYRQAAGRGLQLLFYSVGIGQISSEVPQNLSASRPQDRQFILSSKKLLLSDSGFYLCAWRPGNTGELFFGEGSRLTVL.

For this clone: Other DNA sequences in this specimen translate into the identical CDR3. The chain uses TRBV30 and TRBJ1-5, with D possibly TRBD1 on 6 matching bases. Germline-derived CDR1 and CDR2 are GTSNPN and SVGIG (reference sequence). Trimming removed 3 bases at V and 4 bases at J, with 13 bases between. The CDR3 sequence is 14 residues long. The CDR3 bases are TGTGCCTGGAGCACCGGGACACTAAATCAGCCCCAGCATTTT. It yields the protein CAWSTGTLNQPQHF. The full variable domain, with the rest looked up from reference TRBV30 and TRBJ1-5, is SQTIHQWPATLVQPVGSPLSLECTVEGTSNPNLYWYRQAAGRGLQLLFYSVGIGQISSEVPQNLSASRPQDRQFILSSKKLLLSDSGFYLCAWSTGTLNQPQHFGDGTRLSIL.

The J gene is TRBJ2-3, the V gene TRBV7-9; D could derive from TRBD1 or TRBD2 (6 bases each). V was shortened by 11 bases and J by 2 bases, with 11 bases between the two germline ends. This CDR3 has 12 residues. CDR1 SEHNR and CDR2 FQNEAQ come from the germline V gene (reference sequence). DNA of the CDR3: TGTGCCCCGGGGGCCGACACAGATACGCAGTATTTT. This encodes CAPGADTDTQYF.

This clone was picked up one time. A read error may explain this, as a much larger clone is one base away. Other nucleotide sequences in the sample specify the same CDR3. V gene TRBV6-4 combines with J gene TRBJ2-2, with a tentative D call TRBD1 (5 bases). The CDR3 length is 15 residues. V lost 2 bases and J lost 1, with 8 bases in between. Germline V gene data show CDR1 as MRHNA and CDR2 as SNTAGT. The CDR3 loop is CASSDGQGNTGELFF. The CDR3 DNA reads TGTGCCAGCAGTGACGGTCAGGGGAACACCGGGGAGCTGTTTTTT.

V and J are TRBV29-1 and TRBJ2-7, with a tentative D call TRBD1 (6 bases). The CDR3 extends over 12 amino acids. With 4 bases removed from V and 2 bases from J, the gap between germline ends came to 9 bases. Germline V gene lookup returns CDR1 SQVTM and CDR2 ANQGSEA. The CDR3: CSVGDKTYEQYF. The CDR3, as DNA: TGCAGCGTTGGGGACAAGACCTACGAGCAGTACTTC.

V is TRBV29-1 and J is TRBJ2-1; the match to TRBD2 covers 8 bases. The length of the CDR3 is 13 residues. With 5 bases clipped from V and 9 bases from J, the junction kept 9 bases outside the gene matches. Germline CDR1 is SQVTM and CDR2 is ANQGSEA. The CDR3 here is CSVTTSTSAEQFF. CDR3 in DNA: TGCAGCGTTACCACTTCGACTAGCGCTGAGCAGTTCTTC.

The chain carries TRBV6-6 and TRBJ2-5; 9 bases agree with TRBD2. This CDR3 comprises 14 residues. CDR1 and CDR2 from the germline V gene are MNHNY and SVGAGI (reference sequence). Trimming removed 4 bases from V and 1 base from J; junction bases left unmatched: 1. The DNA for the CDR3 is TGTGCCAGCAGTTCGACTAGCGGCCAAGAGACCCAGTACTTC. Its translation: CASSSTSGQETQYF.

The chain is built from TRBV5-1 and TRBJ1-1; no reliable D call. The CDR3 is 15 residues long. Germline lookup yields CDR1 SGHRS and CDR2 YFSETQ. V was clipped by 7 bases and J by 1 base, with 17 bases between them. In nucleotides, the CDR3 is TGCGCCAGCTTCCCCCCGGACGCCAAGAACACTGAAGCTTTCTTT. Amino acids: CASFPPDAKNTEAFF. Based on the CDR3 plus reference TRBV5-1 and TRBJ1-1, the full variable domain is KAGVTQTPRYLIKTRGQQVTLSCSPISGHRSVSWYQQTPGQGLQFLFEYFSETQRNKGNFPGRFSGRQFSNSRSEMNVSTLELGDSALYLCASFPPDAKNTEAFFGQGTRLTVV.

The chain carries TRBV4-2 and TRBJ2-6; D may correspond to TRBD1 or TRBD2 (5 bases each). Trimming took off 2 bases at V and 0 bases at J, with 14 bases between the two ends. The germline V gene encodes CDR1 LGHNA and CDR2 YNFKEQ. The CDR3 totals 18 residues. CDR3 residues: CASSQPGPLSSGANVLTF. The CDR3 DNA is TGTGCCAGCAGCCAACCGGGACCTCTGAGCTCTGGGGCCAACGTCCTGACTTTC.

This chain connects TRBV19 to TRBJ1-3; weak D call: TRBD1 (5 bases). Trimming cost V 7 bases and J 0 bases, with 13 bases left between them. Germline CDR1 LNHDA, CDR2 SQIVND (reference sequence). There are 15 residues in the CDR3. The CDR3 DNA reads TGTGCCAGTACCCCGGGACGGCACTCTGGAAACACCATATATTTT. Its translation is CASTPGRHSGNTIYF.

The rearrangement joins TRBV5-1 to TRBJ2-5, with D perhaps matching TRBD1 (6 bases). CDR1 is SGHRS, CDR2 YFSETQ, per germline. This CDR3 is built from 14 residues. V gave up 1 base and J gave up 6 bases, with 13 bases separating them. CDR3 in DNA: TGCGCCAGCAGCTTGACAGGACAGAGCCAGACCCAGTACTTC. Its translation: CASSLTGQSQTQYF. The full variable domain, rest sourced from reference TRBV5-1 and TRBJ2-5, is KAGVTQTPRYLIKTRGQQVTLSCSPISGHRSVSWYQQTPGQGLQFLFEYFSETQRNKGNFPGRFSGRQFSNSRSEMNVSTLELGDSALYLCASSLTGQSQTQYFGPGTRLLVL.

This rearrangement joins TRBV29-1 to TRBJ2-3, with D perhaps matching TRBD1 (6 bases). CDR1 and CDR2 from the germline V gene are SQVTM and ANQGSEA. The CDR3 spans 15 residues. V gave up 6 bases and J gave up 3 bases, with 19 bases separating them. The CDR3 nucleotides read TGCAGCGTCGCCAGGGGAAAACGCGAGACAGATACGCAGTATTTT. This encodes CSVARGKRETDTQYF.

This clone was seen a single time. The V and J genes are TRBV2 and TRBJ1-1; the D is unclear. CDR3 length equals 12 residues. CDR1 is SNHLY and CDR2 is FYNNEI in the germline V gene. Trimming cost V 1 base and J 11 bases, with 11 bases left between them. The CDR3 sequence is CASSEDRHWAFF. CDR3 in DNA: TGTGCCAGCAGTGAAGATAGGCATTGGGCTTTCTTT.

The V gene is TRBV7-3, the J gene TRBJ2-1; 10 bases agree with TRBD1. V was pared by 5 bases and J by 3 bases, with 4 bases of the junction left unmatched. The germline V gene encodes CDR1 SGHTA and CDR2 FQGTGA. The CDR3 is made up of 15 amino acids. CDR3 sequence reads: CASSTTGGLYNEQFF. The CDR3 DNA follows: TGTGCCAGCAGCACGACAGGGGGCCTCTACAATGAGCAGTTCTTC.

The chain's CDR3 is CASRLATSGRAGSTGELFF. CDR3 bases: TGTGCAAGTCGCTTGGCGACTAGCGGGAGGGCCGGGAGCACCGGGGAGCTGTTTTTT. V and J are TRBV12-2 and TRBJ2-2; the table gives TRBD2 as D, unverified against the DNA. TRBV12-2 has pseudogene status. The CDR3 extends over 19 amino acids.

The chain has TRBV7-9 and TRBJ2-5; the D gene is possibly TRBD1 (5 bases). The CDR3 runs 14 residues. Looked up from germline, CDR1 is SEHNR and CDR2 is FQNEAQ (reference sequence). V was pared by 5 bases and J by 3 bases, with 13 bases between. CDR3 bases: TGTGCCAGCAGCACAGACAGATGGAAAGAGACCCAGTACTTC. Amino acid sequence: CASSTDRWKETQYF.

This chain links TRBV18 with TRBJ1-1; D is perhaps TRBD1 (6 bases). Germline values: CDR1 KGHSH, CDR2 LQKENI. The CDR3 spans 17 residues. Between the trimmed V and J ends, which lost 3 bases and 1 base, there was a span of 18 bases. The CDR3 sequence: CASSPRRGPEKNTEAFF. For the CDR3, the DNA is TGTGCCAGCTCACCCCGGCGGGGGCCGGAGAAGAACACTGAAGCTTTCTTT.

CDR3 coding DNA: TGCGCCAGCAGCTTGGAACAGCAAGAGACCCAGTACTTC. It is translated as CASSLEQQETQYF. V and J are TRBV5-1 and TRBJ2-5, with unresolved D. Germline assignment: CDR1 SGHRS and CDR2 YFSETQ. V was cut by 0 bases and J by 2 bases, with 5 bases left in between. The CDR3 loop spans 13 amino acids.

The chain uses TRBV25-1 and TRBJ2-1, with a possible D match to TRBD1 (6 bases). Germline values: CDR1 MGHDK, CDR2 SYGVNS. Trimming removed 6 bases at V and 0 bases at J, with 12 bases between. This CDR3 spans 15 amino acids. CDR3 residues: CASRGQASSYNEQFF. The CDR3 nucleotides are TGTGCCAGCAGGGGACAAGCGAGCTCCTACAATGAGCAGTTCTTC.